This T cell receptor (beta chain) was recorded in a study of cytomegalovirus exposure and HLA in healthy donors. Per the germline V gene, CDR1 is SGDLS and CDR2 is YYNGEE. J was trimmed by 2 bases and V by 4 bases; bases with no gene match: 4. This CDR3 spans 16 amino acids. The PCR had 60 Vbeta and 13 Jbeta primers. The method was immunoSEQ multiplex PCR; TCRdb's version includes in-frame clones alone and lacks a portion of them. This repertoire comprises under 150,000 clones; its ten largest clones make up approximately 1.5%. Sequences were obtained from PBMCs. The TCR originated in a woman in her thirties or forties in good health and CMV-seronegative. The J gene is TRBJ2-5, the V gene TRBV9, with 14 positions matching TRBD2. The CDR3 spells CASSPGTSGGQETQYF. The CDR3 nucleotides are TGTGCCAGCAGCCCAGGGACTAGCGGGGGTCAAGAGACCCAGTACTTC.